This TCR beta chain was identified during a study of T cell clones after liver transplantation. Study context: Liver transplant recipients had immunosuppression withdrawal attempted within 2 years. Post-transplant blood was tracked for graft-donor-reactive T cell clones identified in a pre-transplant mixed lymphocyte reaction. Apart from a few HCV-positive recipients, transplants were for non-autoimmune, non-viral reasons.

Generated by immunoSEQ multiplex PCR, the TCRdb table keeps only in-frame clones and is missing some. Here the sample spans about 120,000 clones, approximately 90% being singletons. The germline CDR1 and CDR2 sequences are SGDLS and YYNGEE. The CDR3 is 15 amino acids. With V trimmed by 4 bases and J by 7 bases, 8 bases remained unmatched. The sequence was obtained from a human patient who received a liver transplant. Some T cells may trace back to the graft donor. The sequencing here drew on CD4+ T cells from blood, taken 12 months after liver transplant. The genes are TRBV9 and TRBJ2-1, with 10 positions matching TRBD2. The CDR3: CASSTGLAVGNEQFF. The CDR3 bases are TGTGCCAGCAGCACAGGACTAGCGGTAGGGAATGAGCAGTTCTTC.